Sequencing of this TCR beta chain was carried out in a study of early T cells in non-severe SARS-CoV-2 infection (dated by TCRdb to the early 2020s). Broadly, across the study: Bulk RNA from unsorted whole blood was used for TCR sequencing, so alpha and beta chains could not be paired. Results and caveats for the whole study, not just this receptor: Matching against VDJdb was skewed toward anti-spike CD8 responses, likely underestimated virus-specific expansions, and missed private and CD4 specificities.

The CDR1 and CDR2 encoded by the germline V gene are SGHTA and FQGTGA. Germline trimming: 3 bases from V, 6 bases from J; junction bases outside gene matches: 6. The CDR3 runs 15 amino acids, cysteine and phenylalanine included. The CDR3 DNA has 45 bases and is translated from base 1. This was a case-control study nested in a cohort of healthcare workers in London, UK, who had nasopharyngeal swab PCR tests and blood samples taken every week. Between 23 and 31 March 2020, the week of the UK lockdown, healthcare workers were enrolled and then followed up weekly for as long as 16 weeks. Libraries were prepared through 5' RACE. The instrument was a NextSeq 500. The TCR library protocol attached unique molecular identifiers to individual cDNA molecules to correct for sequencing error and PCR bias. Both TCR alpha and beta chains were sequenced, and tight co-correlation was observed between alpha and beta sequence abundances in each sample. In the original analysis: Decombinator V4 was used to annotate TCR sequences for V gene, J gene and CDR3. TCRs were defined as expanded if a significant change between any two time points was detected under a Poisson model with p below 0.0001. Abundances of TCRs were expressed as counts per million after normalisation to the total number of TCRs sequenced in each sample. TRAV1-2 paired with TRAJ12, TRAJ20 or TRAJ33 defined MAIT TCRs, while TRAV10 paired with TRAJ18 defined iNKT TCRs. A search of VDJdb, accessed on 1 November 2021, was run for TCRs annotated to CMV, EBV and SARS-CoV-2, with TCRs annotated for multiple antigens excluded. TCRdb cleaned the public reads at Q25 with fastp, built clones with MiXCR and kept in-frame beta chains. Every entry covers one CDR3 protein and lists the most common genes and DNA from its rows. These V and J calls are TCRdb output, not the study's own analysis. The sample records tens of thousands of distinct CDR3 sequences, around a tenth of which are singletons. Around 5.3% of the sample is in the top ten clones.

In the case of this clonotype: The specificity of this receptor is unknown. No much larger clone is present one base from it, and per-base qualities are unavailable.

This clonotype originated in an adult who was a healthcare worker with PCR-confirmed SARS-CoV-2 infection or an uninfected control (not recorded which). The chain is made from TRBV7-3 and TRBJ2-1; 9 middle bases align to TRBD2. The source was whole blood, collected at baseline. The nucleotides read TGTGCCAGCAGCTTTGGCCTAGCGGGATCCAATGAGCAGTTCTTC. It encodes CASSFGLAGSNEQFF.